This TCR beta chain was obtained from a study of cytomegalovirus exposure and HLA in healthy donors (dated by TCRdb to between 2016 and 2019). Regarding the study in general: According to an earlier analysis of 450 to 650 of the donors, 150 million to 200 million T cells yielded 90 million to 140 million unique TCR beta sequences and less than 300 Gb of sequence data. An early release covering 550 to 650 HLA-typed donors comprised about 300 gigabases of sequencing data and tens of millions of unique TCR sequences. Of the approximately 370 genotyped donors, 75% to 85% were placed in the genetic ancestry cluster associated with self-reported Caucasian donors. The study was designed to test whether signatures of past pathogen exposure could be identified by cataloging public T cell receptors. The study profiled the T cell repertoires of hundreds of subjects by immunosequencing and related them to cytomegalovirus serostatus. Besides the first cohort of some 670 subjects, a separate validation cohort made up of 120 different subjects was used. The study combined high-throughput TCR immunosequencing, statistical association of individual TCRs with disease status, and machine learning to predict cytomegalovirus infection status. To study patterns of TCR occurrence, a later analysis re-analyzed previously published TCR beta repertoires from just over 650 donors and added high-resolution HLA genotyping. The later analysis used no new phenotypic data to find candidate immune exposures, relying instead on TCR beta sequences and their occurrence across donors. To decide whether each TCR beta V gene segment behaved as functional or pseudogenic, an earlier analysis of approximately 600 of the donors relied on high-throughput TCR beta sequencing. Donor age, sex, ethnicity and CMV serostatus were compiled alongside the repertoire data. Genome-wide SNP genotypes for about 60% of the roughly 700 donors were used in a later genetic analysis, which treated that subset as a discovery cohort. Every discovery cohort repertoire had been produced on one sequencing platform. Both class I and class II loci were covered by HLA typing, at four-digit resolution. Typing coverage varied by locus: 629-630 donors for A, B, C, DRB1 and DQB1; approximately 520 for DQA1; over 600 for DPA1; 400 to 480 for DPB1. Several DR-DQ haplotypes were treated as single units for association and clustering because of strong linkage in the cohort. Across 300 to 400 genotyped donors of the cohort, an average of approximately 200,000 unique TCR beta nucleotide sequences per donor were sequenced, and approximately 17% of those sequences were non-productive. General conclusions and limits of the study: The only immune exposure information available for the cohort was CMV serostatus. An association between a missense DCLRE1C variant and V-gene and J-gene trimming of TCR beta chains was found in a later genetic analysis and replicated in an independent cohort. In a later analysis, most CMV-associated TCR beta chains were found to appear HLA-restricted, with HLA associations seemingly driven largely by CMV exposure. The study listed 150 to 200 TCR beta chains as associated with cytomegalovirus. A few of the identified cytomegalovirus-associated TCR beta chains were confirmed in vitro to be specific for cytomegalovirus antigens. The cohort was sequenced for TCR beta chains only, and without alpha or paired-chain data the features that could be detected were limited. In a later genetic analysis, fewer N-insertions in productive TCRs were reported among donors in an Asian-associated ancestry cluster than the roughly 700-donor mean. Because counts were too low, around 18 rarely observed V segments, including chromosome 9 orphons, were left out of the earlier analysis of some 640 of the donors. An earlier analysis of some 590 of the donors showed that most TCR beta V segments appeared in productive rearrangements either about 87% or about 30% of the time, which broadly matched IMGT annotations. According to a later analysis, parvovirus B19, influenza, CMV and Epstein-Barr virus appeared linked to several top co-occurrence clusters. While some public TCRs were present in many individuals, most TCR sequences turned up only very rarely across donors. Some IMGT-functional V segments, including TRBV6-2 and TRBV6-3, could not be distinguished by the 87-base-pair reads and were therefore excluded. HLA typing was unavailable for some donors at each locus, so association tests used only the typed subset. Sequencing depth was assumed to be roughly uniform across donors in the presence/absence analyses, though that assumption may not hold. The sequencing pipeline was judged likely to have produced a cluster of highly shared sequence variants as a technical artifact. Cytomegalovirus status was reported to be diagnosed by the classifier with high specificity and sensitivity in both the original and validation cohorts. A further reported finding was that TCR beta sequences accurately predicted the HLA-A and HLA-B alleles for most subjects in the first cohort. The authors suggested that the approach could potentially be generalized to other disease states and immunological phenotypes. Assigning TCR associations to individual alleles was difficult when HLA alleles, especially DR and DQ, strongly co-occurred. A later analysis found that TCR association rates varied across HLA loci, with DRB1 alleles showing the most associated TCRs and HLA-C alleles the fewest. A later analysis associated 16,951 TCR beta sequences with specific HLA alleles at a false discovery rate of 0.05. Linkage disequilibrium might explain the correlated functional status among segregating V segments, but an unknown experimental factor could not be ruled out. A later analysis found that HLA-associated TCR beta chains were more clonally expanded and had lower generation probabilities than equally common non-associated chains.

Library preparation used the immunoSEQ multiplex PCR assay. For the multiplex PCR, a mixture combining 60 forward primers for TCR Vbeta segments and 13 reverse primers for TCR Jbeta segments was used. A multiplex PCR assay on genomic DNA amplified the CDR3 region of rearranged TCR beta genes. The Illumina HiSeq System was used to sequence the amplified TCR beta libraries as 87-base-pair reads. In the authors' own workflow: Across the 640 or so repertoires, a later analysis counted approximately 83 million unique TCR beta chains, 8.5 million to 12 million of which were shared by at least two donors. Raw reads were error-corrected and collapsed into unique sequences with a nearest-neighbor algorithm that merged closely related sequences to remove PCR and sequencing errors. Alignment of CDR3 sequences to IMGT reference sequences was used to assign V, D and J gene segments. For a sequence to be retained, at least a six-nucleotide match to both a V gene segment and a J gene segment was required. A rearrangement counted as productive if the CDR3 had no stop codons and remained in frame with V and J, and every other rearrangement counted as non-productive. Following IMGT convention, CDR3 was defined as the stretch from the second conserved V-encoded cysteine to the conserved J-encoded phenylalanine. Sequences without an unambiguous match to a single V gene segment were excluded from the earlier analysis of a few hundred of the donors. An earlier analysis of a few hundred of the donors classified V segments as functional when productive rearrangements were above 56.7% and as segregating when the standard deviation between donors was above 5%. To diagnose cytomegalovirus status from the catalog of TCR beta chain sequences, a statistical classification framework was built. V and J gene assignment, in a later analysis, came from comparing TCR nucleotide sequences with IMGT/GENE-DB human TR gene sequences. Using the TCRdist pipeline, a later analysis assigned CDR3 sequences along with most-parsimonious VDJ recombination scenarios. In a later analysis, every TCR beta chain was defined by the combination of its CDR3 amino acid sequence and its V-gene family, and reads without a unique V-gene family were dropped. In a later analysis, 450 to 600 highly shared, low-generation-probability nucleotide sequences were removed to address suspected cross-contamination and a sequencing artifact. In a later analysis, a clonal expansion index was calculated for each public chain from normalized within-repertoire ranks of inferred template counts. A later analysis computed generation probabilities with a VDJ recombination model fitted to out-of-frame rearrangements, and checked the results against IGoR. Hypergeometric tests were used in a later analysis to score TCR-TCR, TCR-HLA and TCR-CMV co-occurrence, with a repertoire-size bias correction applied to the TCR pairs. A later analysis estimated false discovery rates by permuting HLA or CMV assignments 20 times. In a later analysis, co-occurring TCRs were grouped with DBSCAN, and TCRdist sequence similarity was added when clustering was performed within HLA-allele-positive subsets. Repertoires with fewer than 30,000 or more than 120,000 public chains, plus five repertoires with anomalous nucleotide sharing, were excluded from co-occurrence clustering. TCRdb took over this immuneACCESS table, retaining in-frame rearrangements with V and J assigned. Such tables are incomplete; in checked studies, under half of the missing clones stem from an unresolved V gene, and the remainder is unexplained. D and trimming were read from the DNA, whereas the V and J calls and clone size are those reported in that table. The sample includes under 250,000 clones, with 65% to 85% observed a single time. Less than 2% of the sample is in the top ten clones.

About this clone: This receptor's antigen is unknown. No base qualities exist here, and no much larger clone lies one base off it.

Here V drops 8 bases and J drops 1 base, and the junction holds 6 bases not matched to any gene. The germline V gene encodes CDR1 SNHLY and CDR2 FYNNEI. The CDR3 goes from the cysteine to the phenylalanine over 15 residues. The CDR3 DNA has 45 bases and is translated from base 1. In total, more than 500 healthy bone marrow donors made up the cohort. At the time of sampling, every cohort member was nominally healthy, though immune exposures that went unrecorded were likely present. The donor tested CMV seronegative and was one of the 352 seronegative cohort members. A peripheral blood sample was collected from each donor, and TCR beta sequencing was performed on peripheral blood mononuclear cells. The Qiagen DNeasy Blood Extraction Kit was used to extract genomic DNA from the blood cell samples.

This chain is built from TRBV2 and TRBJ2-2, and TRBD2 aligns with 8 junction nucleotides. The clonotype was recovered from a man between 45 and 60 years old in good health and CMV-seronegative. The sample was PBMCs. The CDR3 region has the sequence CASAGGGKNTGELFF. The nucleotide sequence reads TGTGCCAGCGCCGGGGGGGGAAAGAACACCGGGGAGCTGTTTTTT.